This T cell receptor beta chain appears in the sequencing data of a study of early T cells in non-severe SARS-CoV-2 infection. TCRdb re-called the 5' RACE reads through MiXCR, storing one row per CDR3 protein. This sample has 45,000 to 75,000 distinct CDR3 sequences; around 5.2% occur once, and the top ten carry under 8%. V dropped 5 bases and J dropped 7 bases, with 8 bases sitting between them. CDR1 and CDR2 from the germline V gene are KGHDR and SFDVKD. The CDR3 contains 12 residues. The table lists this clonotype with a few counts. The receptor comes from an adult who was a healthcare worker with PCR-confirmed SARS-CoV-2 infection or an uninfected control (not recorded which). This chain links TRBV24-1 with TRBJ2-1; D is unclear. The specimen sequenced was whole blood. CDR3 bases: TGTGCCACCAGTGCGCCCGCGAATGAGCAGTTCTTC. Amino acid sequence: CATSAPANEQFF.